Listed below are T cell receptor beta chains from one sample, sequenced in a study of blood T cell repertoires in COVID-19. TCRdb's copy holds only in-frame clones and misses some; the assay was immunoSEQ multiplex PCR. The sample shows some 46,000 clones, 80% to 90% of them seen only once. Sequencing was performed on peripheral blood. Source of these receptors: a human donor in a cohort sampled during active COVID-19. Each CDR3 is given with its conserved first and last residue. D genes are given only for firm matches. Some rows have no size entry. The others give once, few or many, or a class for an expanded clone.

V gene	J gene	D gene	clone size	CDR3 length	CDR3 protein	CDR3 DNA
TRBV2	TRBJ1-2	TRBD1	NA	14	CASSENRGGYGYTF	TGTGCCAGCAGTGAGAACAGGGGGGGCTATGGCTACACCTTC
TRBV28	TRBJ2-7	TRBD1	NA	15	CASSLPATGNDEQYF	TGTGCCAGCAGTTTACCCGCGACAGGGAACGACGAGCAGTACTTC
TRBV6-4	TRBJ2-1	TRBD2	NA	15	CASSRLAEGGNEQFF	TGTGCCAGCAGTCGACTAGCGGAGGGGGGCAATGAGCAGTTCTTC
TRBV7-9	TRBJ1-6	NA	NA	14	CASSLTGSNSPLHF	TGTGCCAGCAGCTTAACAGGGTCTAATTCACCCCTCCACTTT
TRBV30	TRBJ2-5	TRBD2	once	15	CAWSVAGGYQETQYF	TGTGCCTGGAGTGTGGCGGGAGGGTACCAAGAGACCCAGTACTTC
TRBV6-6	TRBJ1-1	NA	NA	12	CASSPERGEAFF	TGTGCCAGCAGCCCTGAAAGAGGGGAAGCTTTCTTT
TRBV7-2	TRBJ2-7	NA	NA	14	CASSLDPGLYEQYF	TGTGCCAGCAGCTTAGACCCGGGACTCTACGAGCAGTACTTC
TRBV24-1	TRBJ2-7	NA	NA	15	CATSPSGGTQYEQYF	TGTGCCACCAGCCCCTCGGGCGGGACGCAGTACGAGCAGTACTTC
TRBV6-6	TRBJ2-1	TRBD2	NA	15	CASSQTRLADNEQFF	TGTGCCAGCAGCCAGACGAGACTAGCGGACAATGAGCAGTTCTTC
TRBV6-5	TRBJ1-6	NA	NA	12	CASSRGNSPLHF	TGTGCCAGCAGTCGGGGTAATTCACCCCTCCACTTT
TRBV9	TRBJ1-6	TRBD1	NA	16	CASSVEGQGGNSPLHF	TGTGCCAGCAGCGTAGAAGGACAGGGGGGGAATTCACCCCTCCACTTT
TRBV6-2/TRBV6-3	TRBJ2-3	TRBD2	NA	14	CASSPKGRADTQYF	TGTGCCAGCAGTCCCAAGGGGAGGGCAGATACGCAGTATTTT
TRBV28	TRBJ2-1	TRBD2	NA	14	CASSLGTSRNEQFF	TGTGCCAGCAGTTTGGGGACTAGCCGGAATGAGCAGTTCTTC
TRBV2	TRBJ1-2	NA	NA	13	CASSQTGAYGYTF	TGTGCCAGCAGTCAAACAGGAGCCTATGGCTACACCTTC
TRBV19	TRBJ2-3	NA	NA	14	CASSIPGSTDTQYF	TGTGCCAGTAGTATCCCGGGAAGCACAGATACGCAGTATTTT
TRBV19	TRBJ2-7	TRBD1	few	15	CASRKGEGASYEQYF	TGTGCCAGTAGGAAAGGAGAGGGGGCTTCCTACGAGCAGTACTTC
TRBV9	TRBJ2-5	TRBD1	NA	16	CASSINTGDTGETQYF	TGTGCCAGCAGTATTAATACAGGGGATACGGGGGAGACCCAGTACTTC
TRBV30	TRBJ1-4	NA	NA	13	CAWSVSYNEKLFF	TGTGCCTGGAGTGTGTCCTATAATGAAAAACTGTTTTTT
TRBV5-1	TRBJ1-3	NA	once	14	CASSPGYGGNTIYF	TGCGCCAGCAGCCCAGGTTACGGTGGAAACACCATATATTTT
TRBV10-3	TRBJ1-2	TRBD1	once	14	CAIRDGQGRSDYTF	TGTGCCATCAGGGATGGACAGGGGAGATCCGACTACACCTTC
TRBV28	TRBJ2-7	TRBD2	few	14	CASSLRLAGGEQYF	TGTGCCAGCAGTTTAAGACTAGCGGGAGGGGAGCAGTACTTC
TRBV15	TRBJ2-7	TRBD2	NA	15	CATSRDVLAGGEQYF	TGTGCCACCAGCAGAGATGTCCTAGCGGGAGGGGAGCAGTACTTC
TRBV7-9	TRBJ1-3	NA	NA	18	CASSLVLTRGSSGNTIYF	TGTGCCAGCAGCTTAGTTCTTACCCGAGGTTCGTCTGGAAACACCATATATTTT
TRBV28	TRBJ1-2	NA	NA	12	CASSRGLYGYTF	TGTGCCAGCAGTCGGGGATTGTATGGCTACACCTTC
TRBV5-6	TRBJ1-2	NA	NA	12	CASSLWRSGYTF	TGTGCCAGCAGCTTGTGGAGGTCTGGCTACACCTTC
TRBV7-2	TRBJ1-2	TRBD1	NA	17	CASSLGVGTGVSYGYTF	TGTGCCAGCAGCTTAGGGGTAGGGACAGGGGTCTCCTATGGCTACACCTTC
TRBV29-1	TRBJ2-7	TRBD1	NA	14	CSVEVPGTAYEQYF	TGCAGCGTTGAAGTACCCGGGACAGCCTACGAGCAGTACTTC
TRBV18	TRBJ2-3	NA	NA	15	CASSPGLKLTDTQYF	TGTGCCAGCTCACCGGGACTGAAATTAACAGATACGCAGTATTTT
TRBV5-4	TRBJ2-3	TRBD1	NA	15	CASSPGTASTDTQYF	TGTGCCAGCAGCCCCGGGACAGCTAGCACAGATACGCAGTATTTT
TRBV19	TRBJ2-7	NA	NA	14	CASISNRAGDEQYF	TGTGCCAGTATCTCAAACAGGGCTGGGGACGAGCAGTACTTC
TRBV19	TRBJ2-2	NA	NA	15	CASSLGGRNTGELFF	TGTGCCAGTAGTCTCGGCGGGCGGAACACCGGGGAGCTGTTTTTT
TRBV18	TRBJ2-2	NA	once	16	CASSGPNGLNTGELFF	TGTGCCAGCTCAGGCCCGAACGGACTGAACACCGGGGAGCTGTTTTTT
TRBV5-8	TRBJ2-7	NA	once	18	CASSFGSRTDSLSYEQYF	TGTGCCAGCAGCTTCGGTTCTCGTACGGACAGTCTATCCTACGAGCAGTACTTC